This entry features one T cell receptor beta chain sequence. This receptor's antigen is unknown. No much larger clone exists at a distance of one base, and base qualities are not known. This sample is drawn from a study of blood T cell repertoires in COVID-19 (TCRdb year 2020). In the study overall: Samples from collaborators originated in the United States, Italy and Spain and spanned both the acute and convalescent phases of COVID-19. The prospective study material was composed of cDNA or gDNA derived from T cells, B-cell-depleted T cells, or PBMCs. Subjects who had been exposed to COVID-19, were actively infected with it, or had recovered from it provided the deeply sampled blood TCRbeta repertoires that made up the dataset. The repertoires were made available in a free public database intended to serve as a resource for research on the immune response to SARS-CoV-2. Samples came from the ongoing ImmuneRACE study (first 160 participants) plus 1,254 subjects from 6 global collaborators. A de-identified subject ID, COVID-19 status, age in years and sex were almost always included in the sample metadata. HLA class I and class II types, where available, came from metadata supplied by the sample provider rather than from assay-based typing.

One collaborating source in Seattle enrolled patients during active infection and followed them longitudinally through the course of disease. Whole blood was collected in K2EDTA tubes by collaborating institutions according to the institutions' own protocols. For TCRbeta analysis, collaborator samples were shipped as frozen whole blood, as isolated PBMCs, or as DNA extracted from either sample type. What the research found in general, with its limitations: The quantity of clinical and demographic metadata differed by source and by participant and was supplied without curation.

TCRbeta CDR3 regions were amplified from genomic DNA using the immunoSEQ Assay, a bias-controlled multiplex PCR. The published analysis was carried out like this. The number of nucleated cells in each sample was estimated by amplification of reference gene primers within the assay. To quantify the absolute abundance of each unique TCRbeta CDR3 rearrangement, sequence reads were collapsed and filtered. For each sample, productive Simpson clonality was calculated as the square root of Simpson's diversity index across productive rearrangements. TCRdb mirrors the immuneACCESS table, restricted to in-frame sequences. Some clones are absent from its copies; in checked studies, under half trace to an unresolved V gene, and the reason for the others is unknown. Clonal size and the V and J genes are those of that table, whereas D and trimming came from the DNA. Recorded for this sample are under 200,000 clones; roughly 80% of them occurred a single time. The leading ten clones occupy roughly 15% of the sample.

This clonotype was sampled from a woman aged 65 to 85 with COVID-19, enrolled during active disease. The sequenced sample consisted of peripheral blood.

The nucleotide sequence is TGTGCCAGCACCGACGCGACAGTCTCCTACGAGCAGTACGTC. Its product reads: CASTDATVSYEQYV. This sequence uses TRBV28 and TRBJ2-7; 5 matching bases give a weak D call of TRBD1. The V end loses 7 bases and the J end loses 0 bases, and a stretch of 13 bases separates them. Reading from cysteine to valine, the CDR3 counts 14 amino acids. The entry retains the CDR3 DNA only, 42 bases that are in frame from base 1. Sequences MDHEN (CDR1) and SYDVKM (CDR2) are obtained from the germline V gene.